This T cell receptor beta chain was profiled in a study of cytomegalovirus exposure and HLA in healthy donors. Study-level points and caveats: Reportedly, fewer N-insertions than the 666-donor mean appeared in an Asian-associated ancestry cluster in a later analysis.

About this clone: Its antigen is currently unknown.

The PCR had 60 Vbeta and 13 Jbeta primers. Original methodology: As a later analysis found, there were 70 million to 80 million unique TCR beta chains, of which some 9.9 million were shared. The method was immunoSEQ multiplex PCR; TCRdb's version includes in-frame clones alone and lacks a portion of them. That table gives V, J and clone size, and the DNA gave D and trimming. The sample has 200,000 or so clones, 84% seen once. Trimming at V came to 6 bases and at J to 2 bases, leaving 7 bases not matched to a gene. Germline CDR1 SGHTA, CDR2 FQGNSA. This CDR3 region has 16 residues. This sequence was found in a woman aged 45-60 years in good health and CMV-seropositive. The rearrangement uses TRBV7-2 and TRBJ2-3, with TRBD2 matching 11 bases. What was sequenced was PBMCs. CDR3 sequence reads: CASRQTSGVITDTQYF. CDR3 DNA sequence: TGTGCCAGCAGACAGACTAGCGGGGTCATCACAGATACGCAGTATTTT.